The rows below give T cell receptor beta chains drawn from one sample of a study of blood T cells in healthy people across ages. A single record per CDR3 protein comes from TCRdb applying MiXCR to the 5' RACE reads. The top ten hold 20% to 25% of the sample, which has almost 1 million distinct CDR3 sequences, roughly 51% seen once. The sample consisted of blood. The receptor source for this set is a woman aged 55-69 years in good health. CDR3s include the opening cysteine and the closing phenylalanine or tryptophan. Each record gives: D gene, J gene, V gene, clone size, CDR3 protein, CDR3 DNA. A D gene is named only where the DNA matches it firmly. Not every row has a clone size; where given, it reads once, few, many or a size class.

NA,TRBJ2-7,TRBV4-3,many,CASSQGLERGTYEQYF,TGCGCCAGCAGCCAAGGTCTTGAACGGGGAACCTACGAGCAGTACTTC
TRBD2,TRBJ2-7,TRBV6-6,NA,CASSYLAGLSEQYF,TGTGCCAGCAGTTACCTAGCGGGACTTAGCGAGCAGTACTTC
TRBD1,TRBJ2-3,TRBV7-2,once,CASSLGQTGCTDTQYF,TGTGCCAGCAGCTTAGGCCAGACAGGGTGCACAGATACGCAGTATTTT
TRBD1,TRBJ1-5,TRBV12-3/TRBV12-4,NA,CANSPTGLNQPQHF,TGTGCCAACAGTCCGACAGGGTTGAATCAGCCCCAGCATTTT
TRBD1,TRBJ2-5,TRBV4-1,NA,CASSQDRGWQETQYF,TGCGCCAGCAGCCAAGACAGGGGGTGGCAAGAGACCCAGTACTTC
TRBD1,TRBJ2-5,TRBV20-1,few,CSAFRDREETQYF,TGCAGTGCTTTCCGGGACAGAGAAGAGACCCAGTACTTC
NA,TRBJ1-6,TRBV7-6,NA,CASSGGVSPSSPLHF,TGTGCCAGCAGCGGGGGGGTTTCCCCCAGTTCACCCCTCCACTTT
NA,TRBJ2-2,TRBV12-3/TRBV12-4,NA,CASKSSGELFF,TGTGCCAGCAAGTCCAGTGGGGAGCTGTTTTTT
TRBD1,TRBJ1-2,TRBV4-3,few,CASSQATGADGYTF,TGCGCCAGCAGCCAAGCGACAGGGGCGGATGGCTACACCTTC
TRBD1,TRBJ2-7,TRBV5-6,NA,CASSLGDRELSEQYF,TGTGCCAGCAGCTTGGGAGACAGGGAATTAAGCGAGCAGTACTTC
NA,TRBJ2-3,TRBV9,many,CASSVDTDTQYF,TGTGCCAGCAGCGTCGACACAGATACGCAGTATTTT
NA,TRBJ2-3,TRBV29-1,few,CSVEKVAGGGTDTQYF,TGCAGCGTTGAAAAAGTCGCGGGTGGGGGCACAGATACGCAGTATTTT
NA,TRBJ1-1,TRBV7-8,once,CASSSQGGDTEAFF,TGTGCCAGCAGCTCTCAGGGCGGGGACACTGAAGCTTTCTTT
NA,TRBJ1-5,TRBV7-9,few,CASSRKNQPQHF,TGTGCCAGCAGCAGAAAAAATCAGCCCCAGCATTTT
TRBD1,TRBJ2-4,TRBV11-3,NA,CASRAGTGGYDIQYF,TGTGCCAGCAGGGCCGGGACAGGGGGGTACGACATTCAGTACTTC
NA,TRBJ1-2,TRBV25-1,NA,CASSEAGTDGYTF,TGTGCCAGCAGTGAGGCAGGGACGGATGGCTACACCTTC
TRBD2,TRBJ2-5,TRBV2,NA,CASRRLTGGTETQYF,TGTGCCAGCAGGAGACTAACGGGAGGGACAGAGACCCAGTACTTC
TRBD1,TRBJ2-5,TRBV11-2,NA,CASSLTRDRGWEQYF,TGTGCCAGCAGCTTGACCCGGGACAGGGGGTGGGAGCAGTACTTC
TRBD1,TRBJ2-7,TRBV29-1,once,CSVDSGGRTSSYNEQYF,TGCAGCGTTGATTCAGGGGGCCGAACAAGCTCCTACAATGAGCAGTACTTC
NA,TRBJ1-1,TRBV12-3/TRBV12-4,few,CASGEDDSMNTEAFF,TGTGCCAGCGGGGAAGATGACAGTATGAACACTGAAGCTTTCTTT